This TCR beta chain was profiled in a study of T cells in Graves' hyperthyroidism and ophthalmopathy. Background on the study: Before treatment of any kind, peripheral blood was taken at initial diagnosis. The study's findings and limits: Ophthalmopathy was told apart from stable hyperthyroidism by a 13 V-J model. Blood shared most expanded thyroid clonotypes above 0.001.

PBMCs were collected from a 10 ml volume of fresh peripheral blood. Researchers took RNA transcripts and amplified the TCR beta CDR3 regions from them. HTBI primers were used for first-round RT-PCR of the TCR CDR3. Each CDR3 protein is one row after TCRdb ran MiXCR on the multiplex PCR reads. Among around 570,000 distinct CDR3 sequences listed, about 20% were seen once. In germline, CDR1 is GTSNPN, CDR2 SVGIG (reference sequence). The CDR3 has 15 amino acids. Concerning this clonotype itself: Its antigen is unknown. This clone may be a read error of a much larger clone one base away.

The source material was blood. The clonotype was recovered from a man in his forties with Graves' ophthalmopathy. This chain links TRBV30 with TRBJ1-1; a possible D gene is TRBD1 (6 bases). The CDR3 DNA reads TGTGCCTGGAGTGTACTCAACAGGGACGACACTGAAGCTCTCTTT. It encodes CAWSVLNRDDTEALF.